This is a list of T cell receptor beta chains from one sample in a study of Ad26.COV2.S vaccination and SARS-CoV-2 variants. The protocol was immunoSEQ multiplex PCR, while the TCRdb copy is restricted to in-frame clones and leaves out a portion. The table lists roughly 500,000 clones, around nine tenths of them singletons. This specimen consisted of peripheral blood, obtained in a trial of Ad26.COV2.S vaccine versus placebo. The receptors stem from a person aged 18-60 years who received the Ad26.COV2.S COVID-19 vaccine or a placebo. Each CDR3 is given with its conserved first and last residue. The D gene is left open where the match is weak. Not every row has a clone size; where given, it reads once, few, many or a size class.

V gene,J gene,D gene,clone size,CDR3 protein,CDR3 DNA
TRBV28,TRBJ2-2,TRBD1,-,CASSPHPGQEYTGELFF,TGTGCCAGCAGCCCCCATCCGGGACAGGAGTACACCGGGGAGCTGTTTTTT
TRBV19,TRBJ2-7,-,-,CASNWATGSYEQYF,TGTGCCAGTAATTGGGCCACCGGCTCCTACGAGCAGTACTTC
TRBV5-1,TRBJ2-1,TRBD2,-,CASSLLAGGYEQFF,TGCGCCAGCAGCTTGCTCGCGGGAGGGTATGAGCAGTTCTTC
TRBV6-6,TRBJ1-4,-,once,CASSYLAEKLFF,TGTGCCAGCAGTTATCTGGCTGAAAAACTGTTTTTT
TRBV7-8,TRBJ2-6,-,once,CASSLGRDLLGANVLTF,TGTGCCAGCAGCTTAGGGAGAGACCTTTTGGGGGCCAACGTCCTGACTTTC
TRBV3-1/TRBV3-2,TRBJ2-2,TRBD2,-,CASSQGTSGRPGELFF,TGTGCCAGCAGCCAAGGGACTAGCGGGAGGCCCGGGGAGCTGTTTTTT
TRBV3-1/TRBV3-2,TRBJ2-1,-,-,CASSQESEQFF,TGTGCCAGCAGCCAAGAGAGTGAGCAGTTCTTC
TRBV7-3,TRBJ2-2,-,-,CASSLTPSGELFF,TGTGCCAGCAGCTTAACCCCGTCCGGGGAGCTGTTTTTT
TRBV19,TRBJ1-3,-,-,CASIPQRFGNTIYF,TGTGCCAGTATCCCCCAGCGGTTTGGAAACACCATATATTTT
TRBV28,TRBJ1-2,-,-,CASSPRSGYYGYTF,TGTGCCAGCAGTCCGCGTTCAGGGTACTATGGCTACACCTTC
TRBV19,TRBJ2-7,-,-,CASSLQGPPYEQYF,TGTGCCAGTAGTCTACAGGGCCCACCCTACGAGCAGTACTTC
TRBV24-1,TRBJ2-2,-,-,CARPSSPGSSGELFF,TGTGCCAGGCCTAGTAGCCCCGGTTCGTCCGGGGAGCTGTTTTTT
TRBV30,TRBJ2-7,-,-,CAWKGNYEQYF,TGTGCCTGGAAAGGGAACTACGAGCAGTACTTC
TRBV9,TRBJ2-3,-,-,CASSVVPDTDTQYF,TGTGCCAGCAGCGTAGTCCCGGACACAGATACGCAGTATTTT
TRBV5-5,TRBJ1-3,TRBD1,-,CASSTLPGQLSGNTIYF,TGTGCCAGCAGCACCCTTCCGGGACAGCTCTCTGGAAACACCATATATTTT
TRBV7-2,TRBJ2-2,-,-,CASTLAWDTGELFF,TGTGCCAGCACCCTGGCGTGGGACACCGGGGAGCTGTTTTTT
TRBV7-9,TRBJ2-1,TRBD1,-,CATYGTGTNEQFF,TGTGCCACTTACGGGACAGGTACTAATGAGCAGTTCTTC
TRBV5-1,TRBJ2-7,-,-,CASSQERAGYEQYF,TGCGCCAGCAGCCAAGAAAGGGCGGGCTACGAGCAGTACTTC
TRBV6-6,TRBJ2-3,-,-,CASTLRESTDTQYF,TGTGCCAGCACCCTTCGGGAAAGCACAGATACGCAGTATTTT
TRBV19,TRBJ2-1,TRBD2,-,CASSIGGGASGFF,TGTGCCAGTAGTATTGGGGGAGGGGCTAGCGGGTTCTTC
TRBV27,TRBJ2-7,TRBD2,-,CASKSGRLAGGKGYEQYF,TGTGCCAGCAAAAGCGGGCGACTAGCGGGAGGTAAGGGGTACGAGCAGTACTTC
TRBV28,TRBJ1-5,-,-,CASSLFPENQPQHF,TGTGCCAGCAGTTTATTCCCAGAAAATCAGCCCCAGCATTTT
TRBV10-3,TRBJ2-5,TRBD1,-,CAIRDGAGGMLETQYF,TGTGCCATCAGGGACGGGGCAGGGGGCATGCTGGAGACCCAGTACTTC
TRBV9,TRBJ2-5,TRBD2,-,CASSPRLAGGLQETQYF,TGTGCCAGCAGCCCCAGACTAGCGGGAGGTCTCCAAGAGACCCAGTACTTC